The 10 T cell receptor beta chains listed next were all sequenced from one sample in a study of blood T cell repertoires in COVID-19. Only in-frame clones appear in the TCRdb table, and some are missing; sequencing was by immunoSEQ multiplex PCR. Here the sample spans under 85,000 clones, 85% being singletons. The source material was peripheral blood. The receptors originated from an elderly man with acute or convalescent COVID-19.

The chain joins TRBV5-4 to TRBJ2-1, with 14 bases aligning to TRBD2. Germline V gene data show CDR1 as SGHNT and CDR2 as YYREEE (reference sequence). V dropped 4 bases and J dropped 3; count of bases not matched to a gene: 3. CDR3 length: 16 residues. CDR3 in DNA: TGTGCCAGCAGCGGTGGACTAGCGGGAGGCTACAATGAGCAGTTCTTC. Amino acids: CASSGGLAGGYNEQFF.

The chain has TRBV6-5 and TRBJ1-1; 7 bases are shared with TRBD1. The CDR3 has 15 amino acids. In germline, CDR1 is MNHEY, CDR2 SVGAGI. V trimming: 6 bases; J trimming: 4 bases; junction bases outside the gene matches: 11. The CDR3 DNA follows: TGTGCCAGCAGGAAATTACAGGGGAGAGCCACTGAAGCTTTCTTT. It yields the protein CASRKLQGRATEAFF.

The CDR3 reads CAVKQDSNTEAFF. CDR3 DNA: TGTGCCGTGAAGCAGGACTCGAACACTGAAGCTTTCTTT. The chain employs TRBV19 and TRBJ1-1; no clear D. V lost 11 bases, J lost 1 base, and 14 bases lay in between. Germline lookup yields CDR1 LNHDA and CDR2 SQIVND (reference sequence). CDR3 length: 13 residues. Combining the CDR3 with reference TRBV19 and TRBJ1-1 gives the whole variable domain DGGITQSPKYLFRKEGQNVTLSCEQNLNHDAMYWYRQDPGQGLRLIYYSQIVNDFQKGDIAEGYSVSREKKESFPLTVTSAQKNPTAFYLCAVKQDSNTEAFFGQGTRLTVV.

This sequence joins TRBV9 and TRBJ1-1, with 8 positions matching TRBD1. CDR3 length equals 16 residues. The V gene's germline CDR1 is SGDLS and CDR2 YYNGEE. V trimming: 1 base; J trimming: 0 bases; junction bases outside the gene matches: 5. CDR3 DNA sequence: TGTGCCAGCAGCGTACGGACAGGGCCCATGAACACTGAAGCTTTCTTT. Encoded protein: CASSVRTGPMNTEAFF.

V is TRBV19 and J is TRBJ2-3; D perhaps matches TRBD2 (5 bases). Germline CDR1 reads LNHDA; CDR2 reads SQIVND (reference sequence). Trimming shortened V by 8 bases and J by 2 bases, and 14 bases separated the two germline ends. The CDR3 loop spans 14 amino acids. The CDR3 DNA reads TGTGCCAGTCGACCCAGAGGGTCCACAGATACGCAGTATTTT. Amino acid sequence: CASRPRGSTDTQYF. The full variable domain, in which reference TRBV19 and TRBJ2-3 provide the parts outside the CDR3, is DGGITQSPKYLFRKEGQNVTLSCEQNLNHDAMYWYRQDPGQGLRLIYYSQIVNDFQKGDIAEGYSVSREKKESFPLTVTSAQKNPTAFYLCASRPRGSTDTQYFGPGTRLTVL.

Only one count was recorded for this clone. This chain joins TRBV24-1 and TRBJ2-3; TRBD1 might be the D (7 bases). Germline V gives CDR1 KGHDR, CDR2 SFDVKD. This CDR3 has 14 residues. V was shortened by 2 bases and J by 8 bases, with 13 bases between the two germline ends. The CDR3 sequence is CATSDSQGGGTQYF. Here the CDR3 DNA reads TGTGCCACCAGTGATTCCCAGGGGGGTGGTACGCAGTATTTT.

In its sample, this clone was seen a few times. V is TRBV3-1 (or the pseudogene TRBV3-2) and J is TRBJ1-5, with TRBD1 matching 7 bases. CDR1 and CDR2 from the germline V gene are LGHDT and YNNKEL (reference sequence). CDR3 length: 15 amino acids. V gave up 0 bases and J gave up 6 bases; unmatched junction bases: 5. The CDR3 sequence: CASSQDLNRGQPQHF. The CDR3 DNA reads TGTGCCAGCAGCCAAGATCTTAACAGGGGTCAGCCCCAGCATTTT.

This clone has just one count. The chain is built from TRBV13 and TRBJ1-1; 7 bases are shared with TRBD1. Germline values: CDR1 PRHDT, CDR2 FYEKMQ (reference sequence). The CDR3 runs to 15 residues. Trimming at V came to 4 bases and at J to 0 bases, leaving 5 bases not matched to a gene. The CDR3: CASSSYRGLNTEAFF. The CDR3 region has the DNA TGTGCCAGCAGCTCGTACAGGGGCCTGAACACTGAAGCTTTCTTT. Full variable domain (outside the CDR3, taken from reference TRBV13 and TRBJ1-1): AAGVIQSPRHLIKEKRETATLKCYPIPRHDTVYWYQQGPGQDPQFLISFYEKMQSDKGSIPDRFSAQQFSDYHSELNMSSLELGDSALYFCASSSYRGLNTEAFFGQGTRLTVV.

The rearrangement joins TRBV9 to TRBJ2-5; 8 nucleotides match TRBD1. J gave up 5 bases and V 0 bases, and 9 bases lay outside the gene matches. The CDR3 has 16 amino acids. Germline V gene data show CDR1 as SGDLS and CDR2 as YYNGEE. CDR3 loop: CASSVAQGAFWETQYF. In DNA, the CDR3 is TGTGCCAGCAGCGTAGCTCAGGGGGCGTTCTGGGAGACCCAGTACTTC. Complete variable domain (other parts from reference TRBV9 and TRBJ2-5): DSGVTQTPKHLITATGQRVTLRCSPRSGDLSVYWYQQSLDQGLQFLIQYYNGEERAKGNILERFSAQQFPDLHSELNLSSLELGDSALYFCASSVAQGAFWETQYFGPGTRLLVL.

The CDR3 bases are TGTGCCAGCAGGTGGACAGTTACCGGGGAGCTGTTTTTT. Its protein is CASRWTVTGELFF. The chain uses TRBV12-3 or TRBV12-4 and TRBJ2-2, with a weak D call TRBD1 (6 bases). The CDR3 runs to 13 residues. V gave up 6 bases and J gave up 5 bases, with 10 bases separating them.